The source of this T cell receptor beta chain is a study of cytomegalovirus exposure and HLA in healthy donors. Note on this clone: Antigen unknown.

Broader study findings: A later analysis found TCR association rates differed by HLA locus, highest for DRB1 and lowest for HLA-C. The sole available immune exposure information was CMV serostatus.

CDR3 length: 15 amino acids. Trimming removed 10 bases at V and 4 bases at J, with 20 bases between. Germline V gene data show CDR1 as SGHAT and CDR2 as FQNNGV. Primers included in the PCR were 60 Vbeta and 13 Jbeta primers. The data were produced by immunoSEQ multiplex PCR, yet TCRdb's version contains in-frame clones alone and is incomplete. This sample yields under 150,000 clones, of which 65% to 85% are seen a single time; 5% to 6% belongs to the top ten. The TCR comes from a woman under 40 in good health and CMV-seropositive. The rearrangement joins TRBV11-2 to TRBJ2-1, with TRBD2 as a possible D gene (6 bases). Sequenced: PBMCs. CDR3: CAKNLPQRVYNEQFF. CDR3 DNA sequence: TGTGCCAAGAACCTCCCACAGCGGGTTTACAATGAGCAGTTCTTC. Using reference TRBV11-2 and TRBJ2-1 for the parts outside the CDR3, the full variable domain is EAGVAQSPRYKIIEKRQSVAFWCNPISGHATLYWYQQILGQGPKLLIQFQNNGVVDDSQLPKDRFSAERLKGVDSTLKIQPAKLEDSAVYLCAKNLPQRVYNEQFFGPGTRLTVL.